The 18 T cell receptor beta chains given below trace back to one sample, sequenced in a study of cytomegalovirus exposure and HLA in healthy donors. In the PCR, 60 Vbeta and 13 Jbeta primers were used. Clones were sequenced by immunoSEQ multiplex PCR, and TCRdb holds only the in-frame ones, with some missing. This sample yields about 120,000 clones, of which over 60% are seen a single time; 2.5% to 3% belongs to the top ten. The source material was PBMCs. Receptor source: a woman younger than 30 in good health and CMV-seropositive.

The chain has TRBV11-2 and TRBJ1-5, with D possibly TRBD1 on 6 matching bases. CDR1 and CDR2 from the germline V gene are SGHAT and FQNNGV. The V end lost 11 bases, the J end lost 3 bases, and 17 bases lay between the germline ends. This CDR3 is 14 amino acids long. The CDR3 region has the DNA TGTGCCTCCTCCGCGGACAGAATCAATCAGCCCCAGCATTTT. Translated, it gives CASSADRINQPQHF.

This rearrangement joins TRBV14 to TRBJ2-1; 8 bases line up with TRBD2. This CDR3 spans 11 amino acids. V shed 10 bases, J shed 10 bases, and the junction held 6 bases outside the gene matches. Germline CDR1 and CDR2: SGHDN and FVKESK. The CDR3 sequence is CAIQRGSEQFF. The CDR3 DNA is TGTGCCATACAGCGGGGGAGCGAGCAGTTCTTC.

The V and J genes are TRBV5-8 and TRBJ2-1; TRBD2 aligns across 7 bases. Germline CDR1 and CDR2: SGHTS and YDEGEE. The length of the CDR3 is 17 residues. Trimming took 3 bases from V and 5 from J; bases not matched to a gene: 14. Here the CDR3 reads CASSWGPNGRWDNEQFF. CDR3 coding DNA: TGTGCCAGCAGCTGGGGCCCAAACGGGAGGTGGGACAATGAGCAGTTCTTC.

The rearrangement joins TRBV6-1 to TRBJ1-5; 8 bases agree with TRBD1. The CDR3 loop spans 17 amino acids. Germline lookup yields CDR1 MNHNS and CDR2 SASEGT. The J segment lost 5 bases and the V segment lost 4 bases, leaving 13 bases of the junction unmatched. This CDR3 is CASSVTYETGVDQPQHF. As DNA, the CDR3 is TGTGCCAGCAGTGTAACGTATGAGACAGGGGTCGATCAGCCCCAGCATTTT.

J is TRBJ1-3 and V is TRBV19; D is unresolved. This CDR3 has 15 residues. Germline V gene data show CDR1 as LNHDA and CDR2 as SQIVND (reference sequence). V was trimmed by 3 bases and J by 0 bases, leaving 9 bases between them. DNA for the CDR3: TGTGCCAGTAGTATTGCCGGTAACTCTGGAAACACCATATATTTT. It specifies CASSIAGNSGNTIYF.

This clone appeared a single time. The chain links TRBV18 to TRBJ1-2; D call uncertain. The CDR3 has 13 residues. The ends were cut back, 0 bases at V and 4 bases at J, with 6 bases in the middle. CDR1 is KGHSH, CDR2 LQKENI, per germline. The CDR3 coding sequence is TGTGCCAGCTCACCACCGGGCTTCTATGGCTACACCTTC. As protein: CASSPPGFYGYTF.

The chain employs TRBV5-1 and TRBJ2-1, with 8 bases identical to TRBD1. The V gene end was trimmed by 3 bases and the J gene end by 6 bases; junction bases not matched to a gene: 5. The CDR3 extends over 14 amino acids. Per germline, CDR1 SGHRS and CDR2 YFSETQ. CDR3 DNA: TGCGCCAGCAGCTCGGGACAGGTAGGCAATGAGCAGTTCTTC. Protein: CASSSGQVGNEQFF.

This rearrangement joins TRBV5-4 to TRBJ1-2; possibly TRBD1 for D (5 bases). V was pared by 5 bases and J by 8 bases, with 22 bases between. The CDR3 has 15 residues. Looked up from germline, CDR1 is SGHNT and CDR2 is YYREEE (reference sequence). The CDR3 DNA reads as TGTGCCAGCAGTTCCCGTGGGGCAGCAAGGCGGGGCTACACCTTC. Translating gives CASSSRGAARRGYTF. Using reference TRBV5-4 and TRBJ1-2 for the parts outside the CDR3, the full variable domain is ETGVTQSPTHLIKTRGQQVTLRCSSQSGHNTVSWYQQALGQGPQFIFQYYREEENGRGNFPPRFSGLQFPNYSSELNVNALELDDSALYLCASSSRGAARRGYTFGSGTRLTVV.

J is TRBJ2-7 and V is TRBV19; 11 nucleotides match TRBD2. The CDR3 spans 15 residues. Germline V gene sequence: CDR1 LNHDA, CDR2 SQIVND (reference sequence). V trimming: 5 bases; J trimming: 6 bases; junction bases outside the gene matches: 9. The CDR3 loop is CASSDRLAGYPEQYF. CDR3 DNA sequence: TGTGCCAGTAGTGACCGACTAGCGGGATACCCCGAGCAGTACTTC.

The chain joins TRBV30 to TRBJ1-1; unclear D gene. From germline, CDR1 is GTSNPN and CDR2 SVGIG (reference sequence). V was cut by 0 bases and J by 5 bases, with 10 bases left in between. The CDR3 covers 13 residues. The CDR3 DNA follows: TGTGCCTGGAGTGTAAAGCGGGATACTGAAGCTTTCTTT. Residues: CAWSVKRDTEAFF.

V and J are TRBV9 and TRBJ2-7, with 9 bases lining up with TRBD2. V lost 0 bases to trimming and J lost 3 bases; unmatched junction nucleotides: 7. The CDR3 consists of 16 residues. Germline CDR1 reads SGDLS; CDR2 reads YYNGEE. Here the CDR3 reads CASSVDGGRAVYEQYF. The DNA for the CDR3 is TGTGCCAGCAGCGTAGACGGCGGGAGGGCGGTCTACGAGCAGTACTTC.

This chain links TRBV18 with TRBJ2-7, with 9 bases identical to TRBD2. V was pared by 2 bases and J by 1 base, with 12 bases of the junction left unmatched. Germline V gene sequence: CDR1 KGHSH, CDR2 LQKENI. The CDR3 has 18 amino acids. CDR3 bases: TGTGCCAGCTCACCAACTGTTTTTGGGCTAGCGGGATCCTACGAGCAGTACTTC. Its protein is CASSPTVFGLAGSYEQYF.

V is TRBV7-6 and J is TRBJ2-7, with 11 bases lining up with TRBD2. Germline V CDR1 and CDR2: SGHVS, FNYEAQ. CDR3 length: 14 residues. With V trimmed by 5 bases and J by 11 bases, 11 bases remained unmatched. CDR3 nucleotides: TGTGCCAGCAGCATCCTAGCGGGAGGCAACCCGGAGTACTTC. Translated: CASSILAGGNPEYF. The full variable domain, completed using reference TRBV7-6 and TRBJ2-7, is GAGVSQSPRYKVTKRGQDVALRCDPISGHVSLYWYRQALGQGPEFLTYFNYEAQQDKSGLPNDRFSAERPEGSISTLTIQRTEQRDSAMYRCASSILAGGNPEYFGPGTRLTVT.

J is TRBJ2-7 and V is TRBV28; perhaps TRBD1 as D (6 bases). The germline V and J ends were trimmed by 10 bases and 3 bases, with 19 bases remaining between them. Germline loops: CDR1 MDHEN, CDR2 SYDVKM. This CDR3 has 14 amino acids. The DNA for the CDR3 is TGTGCCACCAGCCGGACAGACCTTATCTACGAGCAGTACTTC. Protein sequence: CATSRTDLIYEQYF.

The rearrangement uses TRBV5-5 and TRBJ1-4, with unresolved D. Germline V lookup: CDR1 SGHKS, CDR2 YYEKEE (reference sequence). V lost 0 bases and J 2 bases, leaving 8 bases between the germline ends. The CDR3 is 15 amino acids. DNA of the CDR3: TGTGCCAGCAGCTTGGGGCGGAACACTAATGAAAAACTGTTTTTT. Translated, it gives CASSLGRNTNEKLFF.

A few counts support this clone. This chain connects TRBV10-3 to TRBJ1-2, with D unclear. The germline V gene has CDR1 ENHRY and CDR2 SYGVKD. V was shortened by 3 bases and J by 4 bases, with 15 bases between the two germline ends. The CDR3 contains 15 residues. In DNA, the CDR3 is TGTGCCATCAGTGATGAGACAAGAGCGGTCTATGGCTACACCTTC. Protein: CAISDETRAVYGYTF.

This clone was counted between two and nine times. The J gene is TRBJ2-7, the V gene TRBV5-4, with 8 bases that match TRBD1. V was clipped by 0 bases and J by 6 bases; unmatched bases: 8. Germline assignment: CDR1 SGHNT and CDR2 YYREEE (reference sequence). The CDR3 has 15 amino acids. The CDR3 spells CASSLARQGAGEQYF. As DNA, the CDR3 is TGTGCCAGCAGCTTGGCCCGGCAGGGGGCGGGCGAGCAGTACTTC.

The sample holds a few counts of this clone. J is TRBJ1-1 and V is TRBV5-4; D is ambiguous. Germline V gene data show CDR1 as SGHNT and CDR2 as YYREEE (reference sequence). The CDR3 runs 15 residues. V was shortened by 0 bases and J by 0 bases, with 9 bases between the two germline ends. The CDR3 DNA is TGTGCCAGCAGCTTGGTCGGGGTTTTGAACACTGAAGCTTTCTTT. Amino acids: CASSLVGVLNTEAFF.